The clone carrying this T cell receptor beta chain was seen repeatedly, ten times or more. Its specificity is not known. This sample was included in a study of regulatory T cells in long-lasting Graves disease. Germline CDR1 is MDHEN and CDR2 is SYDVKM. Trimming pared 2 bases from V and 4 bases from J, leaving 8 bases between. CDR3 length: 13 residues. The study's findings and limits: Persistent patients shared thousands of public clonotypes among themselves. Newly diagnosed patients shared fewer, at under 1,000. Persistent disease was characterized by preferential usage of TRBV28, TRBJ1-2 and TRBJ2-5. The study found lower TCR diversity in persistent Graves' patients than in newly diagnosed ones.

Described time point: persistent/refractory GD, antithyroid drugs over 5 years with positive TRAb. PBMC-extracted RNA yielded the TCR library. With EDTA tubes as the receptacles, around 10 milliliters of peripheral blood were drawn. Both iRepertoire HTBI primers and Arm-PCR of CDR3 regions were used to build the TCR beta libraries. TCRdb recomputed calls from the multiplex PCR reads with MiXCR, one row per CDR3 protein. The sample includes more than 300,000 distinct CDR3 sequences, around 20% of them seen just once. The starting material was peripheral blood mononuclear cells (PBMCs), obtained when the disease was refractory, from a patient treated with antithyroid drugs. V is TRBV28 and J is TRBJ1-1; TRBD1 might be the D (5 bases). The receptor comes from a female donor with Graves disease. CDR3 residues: CASSLAGITEAFF. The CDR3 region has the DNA TGTGCCAGCAGTTTAGCAGGGATCACTGAAGCTTTCTTT.